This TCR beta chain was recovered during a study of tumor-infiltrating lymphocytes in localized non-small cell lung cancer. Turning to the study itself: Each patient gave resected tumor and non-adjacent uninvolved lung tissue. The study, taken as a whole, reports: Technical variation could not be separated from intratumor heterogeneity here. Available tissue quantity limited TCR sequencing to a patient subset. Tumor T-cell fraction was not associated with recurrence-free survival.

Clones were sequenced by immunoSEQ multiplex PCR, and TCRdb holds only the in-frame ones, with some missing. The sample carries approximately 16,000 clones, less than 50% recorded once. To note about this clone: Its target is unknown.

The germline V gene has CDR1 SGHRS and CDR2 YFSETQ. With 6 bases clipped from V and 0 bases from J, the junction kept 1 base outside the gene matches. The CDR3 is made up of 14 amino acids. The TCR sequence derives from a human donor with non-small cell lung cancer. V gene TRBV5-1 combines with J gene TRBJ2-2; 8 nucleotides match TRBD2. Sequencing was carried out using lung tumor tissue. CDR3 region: CASMGLANTGELFF. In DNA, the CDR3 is TGCGCCAGCATGGGACTAGCGAACACCGGGGAGCTGTTTTTT.